The 5 T cell receptor beta chains listed next were all sequenced from one sample in a study of shared clonotypes between healthy human individuals (dated by TCRdb to 2019 to 2021). For the CD8 naive samples, CD45RO-negative cells were positively selected for CCR7, yielding a CD45RA+CCR7+ population from which TemRA cells were excluded. Library generation was performed with the immunoSEQ multiplex PCR assay. The immuneACCESS repertoire file appears here via TCRdb, limited to in-frame rearrangements. These files lack a portion of the clones; in checked studies, under half of the deficit traces to unresolved V genes, and the cause of the others is not known. This sample holds under 850,000 clones; over 90% were observed only once. Approximately 25% of the sample is held by the ten biggest clonotypes. The sequencing sample was made of naive CD8+ T cells sorted from blood. The cell subset or site label on this specimen signifies: CD45RA+CCR7+. The receptors derive from a man aged 25 to 45 in good health.

J is TRBJ2-1 and V is TRBV27; a possible D gene is TRBD2 (5 bases). The V end was cut by 2 bases, the J end by 4 bases, with 15 bases between. The CDR3 spans 16 residues. From germline, CDR1 is MNHEY and CDR2 SMNVEV (reference sequence). CDR3 nucleotide sequence: TGTGCCAGCAGTTTAACGTCTCTGGACTTTTACAATGAGCAGTTCTTC. Translated: CASSLTSLDFYNEQFF.

The chain employs TRBV6-4 and TRBJ2-2; D unresolved. This CDR3 has 12 amino acids. CDR1 is MRHNA and CDR2 is SNTAGT in the germline V gene. V shed 6 bases and J shed 5 bases, with 7 bases lying between them. The CDR3 bases are TGTGCCAGCAGGGGAAAAACCGGGGAGCTGTTTTTT. Encoded protein: CASRGKTGELFF.

This sequence joins TRBV18 and TRBJ2-7; D perhaps matches TRBD2 (6 bases). Trimming removed 0 bases at V and 6 bases at J, with 12 bases between. Per the germline V gene, CDR1 is KGHSH and CDR2 is LQKENI. This CDR3 comprises 14 residues. DNA of the CDR3: TGTGCCAGCTCACCACCGACTAGGCAACTCGAGCAGTACTTC. Protein sequence: CASSPPTRQLEQYF.

The CDR3 DNA reads as TGTGCCAGCAGCGTATGGGACAGGGACGGCGACGAGCAGTACTTC. This encodes CASSVWDRDGDEQYF. The chain combines TRBV9 with TRBJ2-7; TRBD1 matches at 9 bases. The junction had 7 bases not matched to a gene; V was cut back by 1 base and J by 5 bases. The CDR3 has 15 residues. The germline V gene has CDR1 SGDLS and CDR2 YYNGEE.

As to this clone: One junction end does not reproduce the germline sequence, and a read error may be involved. At the DNA level, this CDR3 is encoded by other sequences in the same sample as well. This chain joins TRBV6-5 and TRBJ2-7; a weak D match, TRBD2 (6 bases). Germline values: CDR1 MNHEY, CDR2 SVGAGI. This CDR3 has 16 amino acids. CDR3: CASSYSGRGSTYEQYF. CDR3 sequence (DNA): TGTGCCAGCAGTTACTCGGGGCGGGGATCTACCTACGAGCAGTATTTC.